The clone carrying this TCR beta chain was seen at least ten times. The CDR3 sequence is 13 residues long. V dropped 6 bases and J dropped 5; count of bases not matched to a gene: 6. The data were taken from a study of spatial heterogeneity in lung cancer. TCRdb re-called the 5' RACE reads with MiXCR, one entry per CDR3 protein. Of 17,000 or so distinct CDR3 sequences listed, 9% to 10% are singletons. Time point specified: blood at routine non-recurrence follow-up after resection. The TCR sequence derives from a female donor with early-stage non-small cell lung cancer. V gene TRBV12-3 or TRBV12-4 combines with J gene TRBJ1-1; 7 nucleotides agree with TRBD1. The input for sequencing was PBMCs, taken at follow-up. CDR3 bases: TGTGCCAGCAGCCCGACAGGGCTGACTGAAGCTTTCTTT. Its protein product is CASSPTGLTEAFF.